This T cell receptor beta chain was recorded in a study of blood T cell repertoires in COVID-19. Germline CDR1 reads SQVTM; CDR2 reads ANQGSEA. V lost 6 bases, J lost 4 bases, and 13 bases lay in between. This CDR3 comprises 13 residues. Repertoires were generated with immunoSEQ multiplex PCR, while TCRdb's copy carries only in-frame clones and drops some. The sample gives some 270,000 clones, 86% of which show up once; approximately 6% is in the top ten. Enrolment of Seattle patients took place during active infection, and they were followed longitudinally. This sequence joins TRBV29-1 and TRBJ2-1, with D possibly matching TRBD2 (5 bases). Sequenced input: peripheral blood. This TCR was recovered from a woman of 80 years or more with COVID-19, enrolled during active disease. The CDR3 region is CSVGRDSYNEQFF. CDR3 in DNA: TGCAGCGTGGGCCGGGATTCTTACAATGAGCAGTTCTTC.